The clone carrying this T cell receptor (beta chain) showed up many times. Its target is not known. The data derive from a study of metastatic and nonmetastatic thyroid tumors. Whole-study context: The study looked at repertoires side by side in blood and in tumor or nodule tissue from malignant and benign thyroid patients. Study results and caveats: Versus benign nodules, malignant thyroid tumors reportedly had significantly higher TCR beta diversity, in blood and tumor.

Trimming removed 3 bases from V and 8 bases from J; junction bases left unmatched: 15. This CDR3 is 18 amino acids long. The germline CDR1 and CDR2 sequences are MGHRA and YSYEKL. Patients had received no treatment of any kind before thyroid surgery. In the authors' methods: Construction of a distant-metastasis classifier for papillary thyroid cancer relied on CDR3 differences across clinicopathological groups. TCRdb used MiXCR to call clones anew from the PCR reads. The V and J calls come from TCRdb's annotation, not from the publication. The profile covers 65,000 or so clones, with 4% to 4.5% appearing a single time and about 22% taken by the ten largest.

The TCR originated in a female donor with papillary thyroid cancer or a benign thyroid nodule (not recorded which). Some clones in this sample may be carry-over from other donors' samples. V is TRBV4-1 and J is TRBJ1-3, with 11 nucleotides matching TRBD1. The material sequenced was blood. In DNA form, the CDR3 reads TGCGCCAGCAGCCAGCCAGGACAGGGGGCAAATAGGATGGACACCATATATTTT. Protein: CASSQPGQGANRMDTIYF.